These 21 T cell receptor beta chains came from one sample sequenced in a study of blood T cell repertoires in COVID-19. TCRdb's copy holds only in-frame clones and misses some; the assay was immunoSEQ multiplex PCR. Of some 190,000 clones detected, approximately 85% appear once; the ten largest clones hold approximately 5%. What was sequenced was peripheral blood. The receptor source for this set is a woman in her 70s with active or convalescent COVID-19.

V and J are TRBV25-1 and TRBJ1-1; D is perhaps TRBD1 (5 bases). V was clipped by 3 bases and J by 4 bases, with 9 bases between them. Germline V gene lookup returns CDR1 MGHDK and CDR2 SYGVNS. This CDR3 has 13 residues. CDR3 residues: CASSDLGGTEAFF. The CDR3 region has the DNA TGTGCCAGCAGTGATTTGGGGGGCACTGAAGCTTTCTTT. Complete variable domain (other parts from reference TRBV25-1 and TRBJ1-1): EADIYQTPRYLVIGTGKKITLECSQTMGHDKMYWYQQDPGMELHLIHYSYGVNSTEKGDLSSESTVSRIRTEHFPLTLESARPSHTSQYLCASSDLGGTEAFFGQGTRLTVV.

The V and J genes are TRBV6-6 and TRBJ1-2; 7 bases are shared with TRBD1. Unmatched junction bases numbered 10, after V lost 4 bases and J lost 5 bases. Germline-derived CDR1 and CDR2 are MNHNY and SVGAGI (reference sequence). The CDR3 has 15 amino acids. This chain's CDR3 is CASSSASGGNYGYTF. The CDR3 bases are TGTGCCAGCAGTTCTGCCTCAGGGGGTAATTATGGCTACACCTTC.

The chain employs TRBV5-5 and TRBJ2-2, with 8 bases fitting TRBD1. In germline, CDR1 is SGHKS, CDR2 YYEKEE (reference sequence). The ends lost 3 bases at V and 6 bases at J; junction bases unmatched: 10. This CDR3 has 16 residues. This CDR3 reads CASSSDRYRGAGELFF. CDR3 nucleotides: TGTGCCAGCAGCTCAGATCGATACAGGGGGGCCGGGGAGCTGTTTTTT.

This rearrangement joins TRBV9 to TRBJ2-1; 13 nucleotides match TRBD2. The germline gives CDR1 SGDLS, CDR2 YYNGEE. This CDR3 has 17 amino acids. The V gene end was trimmed by 4 bases and the J gene end by 2 bases; junction bases not matched to a gene: 6. The CDR3, as DNA: TGTGCCAGCAGCCCCCGGGGACTAGCGGGACCCTACAATGAGCAGTTCTTC. Amino acid sequence: CASSPRGLAGPYNEQFF. Full variable domain (missing parts from reference TRBV9 and TRBJ2-1): DSGVTQTPKHLITATGQRVTLRCSPRSGDLSVYWYQQSLDQGLQFLIQYYNGEERAKGNILERFSAQQFPDLHSELNLSSLELGDSALYFCASSPRGLAGPYNEQFFGPGTRLTVL.

The J gene is TRBJ2-2, the V gene TRBV3-1 (or the pseudogene TRBV3-2); D is unclear. The germline V gene has CDR1 LGHDT and CDR2 YNNKEL (reference sequence). The V and J ends lost 4 bases and 6 bases respectively, with 6 bases between them. The CDR3 contains 12 residues. CDR3 in DNA: TGTGCCAGCAGCCCTTTTCCCGGGGAGCTGTTTTTT. Translation: CASSPFPGELFF.

This chain links TRBV11-2 with TRBJ1-6; 7 nucleotides align to TRBD1. The CDR3 is 12 residues long. Germline V CDR1 and CDR2: SGHAT, FQNNGV. The CDR3 nucleotides read TGTGCAGTCGGGGACAGCGGTTCACCCCTCCACTTT. Translated, it gives CAVGDSGSPLHF.

The chain combines TRBV2 with TRBJ2-7; tentatively, D is TRBD1 (5 bases). The CDR3 runs to 12 residues. V was trimmed by 9 bases and J by 6 bases, leaving 15 bases between them. CDR1 and CDR2 from the germline V gene are SNHLY and FYNNEI. CDR3 sequence (DNA): TGTGCCAGTACAGGCTCCTCTCCCGAGCAGTACTTC. Protein: CASTGSSPEQYF.

This chain links TRBV28 with TRBJ2-1; 7 bases match TRBD2. The CDR3 runs to 15 residues. Germline CDR1 is MDHEN and CDR2 is SYDVKM. The trim removed 6 bases at V and 1 base at J, leaving 6 bases unmatched. CDR3 loop: CASRDGRLSYNEQFF. In nucleotides, the CDR3 is TGTGCCAGCAGAGACGGGAGGCTATCCTACAATGAGCAGTTCTTC.

The gene calls are TRBV30 and TRBJ1-1; D not certain. This CDR3 is 12 amino acids long. The V gene lost 0 bases and the J gene lost 7 bases, with 9 bases spanning the gap. From germline, CDR1 is GTSNPN and CDR2 SVGIG (reference sequence). The CDR3 DNA is TGTGCCTGGAGTGTACGAGTTGGTGAAGCTTTCTTT. This codes for CAWSVRVGEAFF.

This clone was counted once. V usage is TRBV2 and J usage is TRBJ2-6, with no clear D. V was cut by 5 bases and J by 1 base, with 9 bases left in between. Looked up from germline, CDR1 is SNHLY and CDR2 is FYNNEI. The CDR3 spans 15 residues. The CDR3 loop is CASSPGFSGANVLTF. CDR3 DNA: TGTGCCAGCAGTCCCGGGTTTTCTGGGGCCAACGTCCTGACTTTC. The variable domain in full, with the rest retrieved from reference TRBV2 and TRBJ2-6, is EPEVTQTPSHQVTQMGQEVILRCVPISNHLYFYWYRQILGQKVEFLVSFYNNEISEKSEIFDDQFSVERPDGSNFTLKIRSTKLEDSAMYFCASSPGFSGANVLTFGAGSRLTVL.

The J gene is TRBJ1-4, the V gene TRBV2, with 8 bases lining up with TRBD1. Trimming cost V 6 bases and J 4 bases; bases outside gene matches: 4. Germline V lookup: CDR1 SNHLY, CDR2 FYNNEI. CDR3 size: 14 residues. CDR3: CASRLGQGNEKLFF. DNA for the CDR3: TGTGCCAGCAGGCTCGGACAGGGTAATGAAAAACTGTTTTTT.

This chain links TRBV18 with TRBJ1-4; TRBD1 is a possible D gene (5 bases). V gave up 5 bases and J gave up 6 bases, with 16 bases separating them. The CDR3 is 15 amino acids. Germline values: CDR1 KGHSH, CDR2 LQKENI. The CDR3 DNA sequence: TGTGCCAGCTCAACCCTTGGACAAACAGATGAAAAACTGTTTTTT. Translating it yields CASSTLGQTDEKLFF.

The rearrangement links TRBV7-9 to TRBJ1-1, with D unresolved. In germline, CDR1 is SEHNR, CDR2 FQNEAQ (reference sequence). V was trimmed by 5 bases and J by 5 bases, leaving 12 bases between them. This CDR3 is 13 amino acids long. The CDR3 spells CASSPRRETEAFF. CDR3 in DNA: TGTGCCAGCAGCCCCCGTCGCGAGACTGAAGCTTTCTTT.

The chain recombines TRBV7-2 with TRBJ1-1; D is ambiguous. CDR1 SGHTA and CDR2 FQGNSA come from the germline V gene. The CDR3 totals 13 residues. The V end lost 4 bases, the J end lost 5 bases, and 11 bases lay between the germline ends. CDR3 loop: CASSSDGGTEAFF. The CDR3 DNA reads as TGTGCCAGCAGCTCTGACGGAGGGACTGAAGCTTTCTTT.

This clone was recorded once. The V and J genes are TRBV28 and TRBJ2-5, with a weak D call TRBD1 (6 bases). This CDR3 has 14 residues. Looked up from germline, CDR1 is MDHEN and CDR2 is SYDVKM. Trimming removed 6 bases at V and 1 base at J, with 12 bases between. CDR3 amino acids: CASSNRDIQETQYF. CDR3 in DNA: TGTGCCAGCAGCAACCGGGACATCCAAGAGACCCAGTACTTC.

The V gene is TRBV27, the J gene TRBJ2-3; D gene uncertain. The CDR3 consists of 14 residues. Germline V CDR1 and CDR2: MNHEY, SMNVEV (reference sequence). Trimming took 2 bases from V and 2 from J, leaving 8 bases between them. The CDR3 region is CASSLGHPTDTQYF. As DNA, the CDR3 is TGTGCCAGCAGTTTAGGGCACCCCACAGATACGCAGTATTTT.

The chain employs TRBV6-5 and TRBJ1-1; maybe TRBD1 (6 bases). Germline values: CDR1 MNHEY, CDR2 SVGAGI. The V and J ends lost 6 bases and 9 bases respectively, with 20 bases between them. The CDR3 extends over 14 amino acids. In DNA form, the CDR3 reads TGTGCCAGCAGAGCGGGATCCCAGGGGAGAAAAGCTTTCTTT. Protein product: CASRAGSQGRKAFF.

Only one count was recorded for this clone. The V and J genes are TRBV24-1 and TRBJ2-3, with a tentative D call TRBD2 (6 bases). Germline CDR1 reads KGHDR; CDR2 reads SFDVKD. The ends were cut back, 10 bases at V and 6 bases at J, with 22 bases in the middle. This CDR3 is 15 amino acids long. The CDR3 DNA sequence: TGTGCCACGGCCCTTGAGGGAACCCGGGGGGATACGCAGTATTTT. As protein: CATALEGTRGDTQYF.

This chain links TRBV28 with TRBJ1-3; D is possibly TRBD1 (6 bases). Trimming stripped 8 bases from V and 4 bases from J, with 21 bases between. Per germline, CDR1 MDHEN and CDR2 SYDVKM. This CDR3 region has 16 residues. The CDR3: CASVRGGRLSGNTIYF. In DNA, the CDR3 is TGTGCCAGCGTTAGAGGGGGTCGTCTCTCCGGAAACACCATATATTTT. The full variable domain, completed using reference TRBV28 and TRBJ1-3, is DVKVTQSSRYLVKRTGEKVFLECVQDMDHENMFWYRQDPGLGLRLIYFSYDVKMKEKGDIPEGYSVSREKKERFSLILESASTNQTSMYLCASVRGGRLSGNTIYFGEGSWLTVV.

The chain has TRBV7-3 and TRBJ2-7; TRBD1 agrees at 8 bases. Germline trimming cut 1 base from V and 3 bases from J; bases unmatched to any gene: 5. CDR3 size: 15 residues. Germline lookup yields CDR1 SGHTA and CDR2 FQGTGA. DNA for the CDR3: TGTGCCAGCAGCTTAAGGGCAGGGGGCCTCTACGAGCAGTACTTC. It encodes CASSLRAGGLYEQYF.

The rearrangement links TRBV9 to TRBJ2-7; D remains unclear. Germline V gene data show CDR1 as SGDLS and CDR2 as YYNGEE. Between the trimmed V and J ends, which lost 4 bases and 0 bases, there was a span of 5 bases. CDR3 size: 12 residues. The CDR3 DNA reads as TGTGCCAGCAGCTCCAACTCCTACGAGCAGTACTTC. This translates into CASSSNSYEQYF.